This TCR beta chain was obtained from a study of cytomegalovirus exposure and HLA in healthy donors. General study points: In vitro testing confirmed a few CMV-associated chains as specific for CMV antigens.

Germline V gives CDR1 SGHRS, CDR2 YFSETQ. This CDR3 has 14 amino acids. V lost 4 bases, J lost 4 bases, and 14 bases lay in between. This clone was seen only a few times. Its antigen remains unidentified. PCR primers comprised 60 Vbeta and 13 Jbeta primers. The data were produced by immunoSEQ multiplex PCR, yet TCRdb's version contains in-frame clones alone and is incomplete. The data contain 140,000 or so clones, around a tenth of them singletons. V and J are TRBV5-1 and TRBJ1-1; D perhaps matches TRBD1 (5 bases). Sequencing was carried out using PBMCs. The TCR comes from a male donor in good health and CMV-seronegative. CDR3 DNA: TGCGCCAGCAGCCCACTTGGCGGGGGCACTGAAGCTTTCTTT. Translation: CASSPLGGGTEAFF.